Listed here are 27 T cell receptor beta chains from one sample, sequenced in a study of shared clonotypes between healthy human individuals. TCRdb keeps only in-frame clones here, not all; method: immunoSEQ multiplex PCR. This table has almost 750,000 clones, around 77% appearing once. The source material was memory CD4+ T cells sorted from blood. Subset defined: CD45RA-negative fraction. The receptors shown here come from a woman aged 25 to 39 in good health.

This chain links TRBV28 with TRBJ1-5; TRBD1 matches at 8 bases. Germline CDR1 is MDHEN and CDR2 is SYDVKM. Trimming cost V 3 bases and J 2 bases; bases outside gene matches: 9. The CDR3 is 17 residues long. The CDR3 bases are TGTGCCAGCAGTTTCGGGACAGGCTGGGGTGGCAATCAGCCCCAGCATTTT. Translation: CASSFGTGWGGNQPQHF.

About this clone itself: Additional DNA sequences in this sample encode the identical CDR3. The V and J genes are TRBV21-1 and TRBJ2-7; TRBD2 is the table's D call and was not checked against the DNA. TRBV21-1 is reported as a pseudogene. CDR3 size: 12 residues. The CDR3 sequence is CASSEGGYEQYF. The DNA for the CDR3 is TGTGCCAGCAGCGAGGGCGGCTACGAGCAGTACTTC.

Points on this clone: Other DNA sequences in the same sample also yield this CDR3. The chain joins TRBV9 to TRBJ1-1, with unresolved D. The germline V gene encodes CDR1 SGDLS and CDR2 YYNGEE. The CDR3 extends over 13 amino acids. Trimming left V 2 bases short and J 4 bases short, with 9 bases between. The CDR3 here is CASSVSWGTEAFF. CDR3 in DNA: TGTGCCAGCAGCGTTTCTTGGGGCACTGAAGCTTTCTTT.

The V and J genes are TRBV5-4 and TRBJ1-5, with 7 bases lining up with TRBD1. There are 17 residues in the CDR3. V was clipped by 0 bases and J by 0 bases; unmatched bases: 6. Germline CDR1 SGHNT, CDR2 YYREEE (reference sequence). Here the CDR3 DNA reads TGTGCCAGCAGCTTGGGGGGGGACAGAGGTAGCAATCAGCCCCAGCATTTT. Its translation is CASSLGGDRGSNQPQHF.

The genes are TRBV5-6 and TRBJ1-2; TRBD1 matches 9 bases. The V gene end was trimmed by 0 bases and the J gene end by 4 bases; junction bases not matched to a gene: 1. Per the germline V gene, CDR1 is SGHDT and CDR2 is YYEEEE. There are 14 residues in the CDR3. The CDR3 reads CASSLGTGVYGYTF. The CDR3 coding sequence is TGTGCCAGCAGCTTGGGGACAGGGGTCTATGGCTACACCTTC.

This clone was seen only once. The V gene is TRBV28, the J gene TRBJ2-3; D is tentatively TRBD1 or TRBD2 (5 bases each). Trimming left V 4 bases short and J 0 bases short, with 14 bases between. The CDR3 spans 16 residues. Germline CDR1 MDHEN, CDR2 SYDVKM. Here the CDR3 reads CASSSSGTPSTDTQYF. The CDR3 region has the DNA TGTGCCAGCAGTTCCTCCGGGACCCCTAGCACAGATACGCAGTATTTT.

The gene calls are TRBV27 and TRBJ1-5; D is unclear. The CDR3 totals 19 residues. Per germline, CDR1 MNHEY and CDR2 SMNVEV (reference sequence). Trimming left V 5 bases short and J 7 bases short, with 30 bases between. The CDR3 spells CASSPPSPGGLRSSQPQHF. DNA of the CDR3: TGTGCCAGCAGTCCTCCTTCCCCGGGAGGTTTGAGGTCGAGCCAGCCCCAGCATTTT.

This chain connects TRBV7-9 to TRBJ1-5, with D possibly TRBD1 on 5 matching bases. CDR3 size: 12 residues. Trimming removed 0 bases at V and 8 bases at J, with 5 bases between. Germline V lookup: CDR1 SEHNR, CDR2 FQNEAQ (reference sequence). The CDR3 region has the DNA TGTGCCAGCAGCTTAGCGGGGGAGCCCCAGCATTTT. Translated: CASSLAGEPQHF.

The gene calls are TRBV18 and TRBJ1-1; D is undetermined. Germline CDR1 and CDR2: KGHSH and LQKENI. V lost 2 bases, J lost 7 bases, and 17 bases lay in between. CDR3 size: 15 residues. The CDR3 DNA follows: TGTGCCAGCTCACCAGTGGCACAGTCGGAAGGTGAAGCTTTCTTT. Translated: CASSPVAQSEGEAFF.

This clone was observed a few times. A far larger clone is one nucleotide away, so this likely arose from a read error. Different DNA sequences within this sample yield the same CDR3. The rearrangement uses TRBV5-1 and TRBJ2-3; 8 bases are shared with TRBD1. Trimming at V came to 0 bases and at J to 0 bases, leaving 3 bases not matched to a gene. The CDR3 sequence is 16 residues long. Germline loops: CDR1 SGHRS, CDR2 YFSETQ. CDR3 nucleotide sequence: TGCGCCAGCAGCTTGGGGCAGGGGGCAAGCACAGATACGCAGTATTTT. It encodes CASSLGQGASTDTQYF.

The chain links TRBV28 to TRBJ2-7, with 8 bases lining up with TRBD1. This CDR3 region has 14 residues. After removal of 5 bases from V and 6 bases from J, the junction contained 9 bases not matched to a gene. Germline V CDR1 and CDR2: MDHEN, SYDVKM. The DNA for the CDR3 is TGTGCCAGCAGTCTCGGACAGGGAAACTCCGAGCAGTACTTC. It codes for CASSLGQGNSEQYF.

The chain has TRBV4-2 and TRBJ2-5; D is uncertain. V gave up 0 bases and J gave up 5 bases, with 16 bases separating them. The CDR3 sequence is 16 residues long. Germline V CDR1 and CDR2: LGHNA, YNFKEQ. In nucleotides, the CDR3 is TGTGCCAGCAGCCAAGAAAAAGCTGGGTATGCGGAGACCCAGTACTTC. Amino acid sequence: CASSQEKAGYAETQYF.

About this clone: Since no conserved phenylalanine or tryptophan closes the CDR3, a read error is the likely cause. Because the CDR3's place on the DNA is in doubt, the DNA is left out and the CDR3 is given as listed by TCRdb. The genes are TRBV27 and TRBJ2-6. Germline V CDR1 and CDR2: MNHEY, SMNVEV (reference sequence). The CDR3 sequence runs 8 residues, both termini included. This CDR3 reads CASSLPIG.

CDR3 sequence: CASSTHQGYEQYF. CDR3 bases: TGTGCCAGCAGCACACACCAGGGCTACGAGCAGTACTTC. This rearrangement joins TRBV25-1 to TRBJ2-7, with a tentative D call TRBD1 (5 bases). Deletions cut 6 bases from V and 3 bases from J, with 12 bases between. The CDR3 is 13 residues long. Germline V gives CDR1 MGHDK, CDR2 SYGVNS.

The J gene is TRBJ2-2, the V gene TRBV27; the D gene is possibly TRBD2 (7 bases). From germline, CDR1 is MNHEY and CDR2 SMNVEV (reference sequence). The CDR3 is 14 amino acids. V dropped 9 bases and J dropped 4 bases, with 15 bases sitting between them. CDR3 loop: CASKLGGVTGELFF. The CDR3 DNA is TGTGCCAGTAAACTAGGGGGGGTCACCGGGGAGCTGTTTTTT.

Only one count was recorded for this clone. The chain joins TRBV28 to TRBJ2-4; TRBD2 aligns across 8 bases. The CDR3 totals 15 residues. Per germline, CDR1 MDHEN and CDR2 SYDVKM. V shed 6 bases, J shed 7 bases, and the junction held 11 bases outside the gene matches. Here the CDR3 DNA reads TGTGCCAGCAGCCCCTTAGCCGGGAGGGCTAACATTCAGTACTTC. Its protein is CASSPLAGRANIQYF.

The J gene is TRBJ2-7, the V gene TRBV6-6; D might be TRBD2 (6 bases). Germline V CDR1 and CDR2: MNHNY, SVGAGI (reference sequence). This CDR3 contains 15 residues. The V end lost 6 bases, the J end lost 0 bases, and 15 bases lay between the germline ends. CDR3: CASRGDSGSSYEQYF. The CDR3 coding sequence is TGTGCCAGCAGGGGAGATAGCGGTAGCTCCTACGAGCAGTACTTC.

The V and J genes are TRBV10-1 and TRBJ2-7; 8 bases map to TRBD2. This CDR3 contains 14 residues. Germline CDR1 WNHNN, CDR2 SYGVQD (reference sequence). The V segment lost 9 bases and the J segment 1 base; nucleotides outside the gene matches: 8. For the CDR3, the DNA is TGCGCCAGTTCCCGGGAGGGCCATTCCTACGAGCAGTACTTC. The encoded protein is CASSREGHSYEQYF.

The V call is TRBV23-1, the J call TRBJ1-1, with a tentative D call TRBD1 (6 bases). TRBV23-1 is an open reading frame, and its role is uncertain. V dropped 4 bases and J dropped 4 bases, with 19 bases sitting between them. The CDR3 has 16 amino acids. The CDR3: CASSPAGGAYCTEAFF. For the CDR3, the DNA is TGCGCCAGCAGTCCGGCGGGGGGGGCATATTGCACTGAAGCTTTCTTT.

This chain links TRBV19 with TRBJ2-5; 8 bases match TRBD2. There are 14 residues in the CDR3. Germline V gene lookup returns CDR1 LNHDA and CDR2 SQIVND (reference sequence). J gave up 5 bases and V 1 base, and 3 bases lay outside the gene matches. The CDR3 reads CASSIAGGFETQYF. In DNA form, the CDR3 reads TGTGCCAGTAGTATAGCGGGAGGGTTCGAGACCCAGTACTTC.

J is TRBJ1-5 and V is TRBV6-1, with no clear D. The V and J ends lost 10 bases and 1 base respectively, with 11 bases between them. The CDR3 is 13 residues long. The germline V gene has CDR1 MNHNS and CDR2 SASEGT. The CDR3: CATHEGSNQPQHF. DNA for the CDR3: TGTGCCACCCACGAAGGAAGCAATCAGCCCCAGCATTTT.

The rearrangement joins TRBV29-1 to TRBJ1-1, with D hard to call. V was clipped by 0 bases and J by 5 bases, with 13 bases between them. The germline gives CDR1 SQVTM, CDR2 ANQGSEA. This CDR3 is 14 amino acids long. The CDR3 coding sequence is TGCAGCGTTGAAGAGGGGTGGGGTGGGACTGAAGCTTTCTTT. Translating gives CSVEEGWGGTEAFF.

The genes are TRBV5-4 and TRBJ1-4; D unclear. Per germline, CDR1 SGHNT and CDR2 YYREEE (reference sequence). Trimming removed 3 bases from V and 8 bases from J, with 11 bases in between. The CDR3 length is 13 residues. The CDR3 is CASSSGFGEKLFF. CDR3 coding DNA: TGTGCCAGCAGCTCCGGTTTCGGGGAAAAACTGTTTTTT.

The chain is built from TRBV7-2 and TRBJ2-3; TRBD1 is a possible D gene (6 bases). V was clipped by 1 base and J by 0 bases, with 11 bases between them. Germline V gene sequence: CDR1 SGHTA, CDR2 FQGNSA. The CDR3 runs to 16 residues. For the CDR3, the DNA is TGTGCCAGCAGCTTAGGGGGGCTCGGAAGCACAGATACGCAGTATTTT. Translation: CASSLGGLGSTDTQYF.

This clone was observed at least ten times. The chain carries TRBV6-4 and TRBJ2-2; unclear D gene. Trimming removed 2 bases from V and 3 bases from J, with 4 bases in between. In germline, CDR1 is MRHNA, CDR2 SNTAGT. The CDR3 totals 13 residues. CDR3 region: CASSDRDTGELFF. The DNA of the CDR3 is TGTGCCAGCAGTGACAGGGACACCGGGGAGCTGTTTTTT.

This rearrangement joins TRBV19 to TRBJ2-5, with D tentatively TRBD2 (6 bases). The germline gives CDR1 LNHDA, CDR2 SQIVND (reference sequence). V lost 7 bases and J 4 bases, leaving 22 bases between the germline ends. The CDR3 totals 16 residues. The CDR3 DNA reads TGTGCCAGTACATCCCCCCTCGGGGACGGGAGAGAGACCCAGTACTTC. Residues: CASTSPLGDGRETQYF. Drawing the rest from reference TRBV19 and TRBJ2-5, the complete variable domain is DGGITQSPKYLFRKEGQNVTLSCEQNLNHDAMYWYRQDPGQGLRLIYYSQIVNDFQKGDIAEGYSVSREKKESFPLTVTSAQKNPTAFYLCASTSPLGDGRETQYFGPGTRLLVL.

This clone was seen once. The chain combines TRBV4-2 with TRBJ2-7; TRBD2 is a possible D gene (6 bases). This CDR3 has 14 residues. In germline, CDR1 is LGHNA, CDR2 YNFKEQ. V was trimmed by 1 base and J by 4 bases, leaving 11 bases between them. The CDR3 DNA sequence: TGTGCCAGCAGCCAAGGAAATAGCGGTTACGAGCAGTACTTC. This translates into CASSQGNSGYEQYF.